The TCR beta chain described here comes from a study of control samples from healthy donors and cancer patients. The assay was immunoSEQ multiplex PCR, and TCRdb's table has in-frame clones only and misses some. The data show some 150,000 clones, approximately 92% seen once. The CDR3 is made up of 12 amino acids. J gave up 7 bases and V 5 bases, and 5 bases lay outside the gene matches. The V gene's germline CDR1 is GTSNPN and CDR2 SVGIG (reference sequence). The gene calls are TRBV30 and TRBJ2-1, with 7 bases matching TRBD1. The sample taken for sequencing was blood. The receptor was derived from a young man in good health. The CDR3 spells CAWGVQGNEQFF. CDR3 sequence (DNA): TGTGCCTGGGGAGTACAGGGGAATGAGCAGTTCTTC.